These 3 T cell receptor beta chains originate from one sample sequenced in a study of radiation and T cells in renal cell carcinoma. Assay used: immunoSEQ multiplex PCR; TCRdb lists only in-frame clones, some missing. The sample carries 45,000 or so clones, around 83% recorded once. As to time point: baseline pretreatment blood. Treatment noted: 15 Gy SBRT to primary tumor, nephrectomy 4 weeks later. The sequenced sample was blood, obtained from a patient whose treatment included radiotherapy and nephrectomy. The receptors originated from a woman in her 70s with renal cell carcinoma.

This clone was seen a handful of times. The V call is TRBV4-1, the J call TRBJ1-1, with a possible D match to TRBD1 (6 bases). Germline V gene sequence: CDR1 MGHRA, CDR2 YSYEKL. Trimming shortened V by 5 bases and J by 3 bases, and 13 bases separated the two germline ends. This CDR3 has 14 amino acids. The CDR3 sequence: CASSSRDIYTEAFF. The CDR3, as DNA: TGCGCCAGCAGCAGCCGGGACATTTACACTGAAGCTTTCTTT.

V gene TRBV5-5 combines with J gene TRBJ2-2; D may be TRBD2 (7 bases). The germline V and J ends were trimmed by 4 bases and 4 bases, with 14 bases remaining between them. Germline V gene lookup returns CDR1 SGHKS and CDR2 YYEKEE (reference sequence). This CDR3 has 15 amino acids. CDR3 protein: CASSEPGGRTGELFF. In nucleotides, the CDR3 is TGTGCCAGCAGCGAACCCGGGGGGCGCACCGGGGAGCTGTTTTTT.

The rearrangement joins TRBV9 to TRBJ2-5; D unresolved. Trimming took 0 bases from V and 0 from J, leaving 6 bases between them. Germline assignment: CDR1 SGDLS and CDR2 YYNGEE. This CDR3 contains 14 residues. The CDR3 DNA reads as TGTGCCAGCAGCGTAGACAGTAACCAAGAGACCCAGTACTTC. Encoded protein: CASSVDSNQETQYF.